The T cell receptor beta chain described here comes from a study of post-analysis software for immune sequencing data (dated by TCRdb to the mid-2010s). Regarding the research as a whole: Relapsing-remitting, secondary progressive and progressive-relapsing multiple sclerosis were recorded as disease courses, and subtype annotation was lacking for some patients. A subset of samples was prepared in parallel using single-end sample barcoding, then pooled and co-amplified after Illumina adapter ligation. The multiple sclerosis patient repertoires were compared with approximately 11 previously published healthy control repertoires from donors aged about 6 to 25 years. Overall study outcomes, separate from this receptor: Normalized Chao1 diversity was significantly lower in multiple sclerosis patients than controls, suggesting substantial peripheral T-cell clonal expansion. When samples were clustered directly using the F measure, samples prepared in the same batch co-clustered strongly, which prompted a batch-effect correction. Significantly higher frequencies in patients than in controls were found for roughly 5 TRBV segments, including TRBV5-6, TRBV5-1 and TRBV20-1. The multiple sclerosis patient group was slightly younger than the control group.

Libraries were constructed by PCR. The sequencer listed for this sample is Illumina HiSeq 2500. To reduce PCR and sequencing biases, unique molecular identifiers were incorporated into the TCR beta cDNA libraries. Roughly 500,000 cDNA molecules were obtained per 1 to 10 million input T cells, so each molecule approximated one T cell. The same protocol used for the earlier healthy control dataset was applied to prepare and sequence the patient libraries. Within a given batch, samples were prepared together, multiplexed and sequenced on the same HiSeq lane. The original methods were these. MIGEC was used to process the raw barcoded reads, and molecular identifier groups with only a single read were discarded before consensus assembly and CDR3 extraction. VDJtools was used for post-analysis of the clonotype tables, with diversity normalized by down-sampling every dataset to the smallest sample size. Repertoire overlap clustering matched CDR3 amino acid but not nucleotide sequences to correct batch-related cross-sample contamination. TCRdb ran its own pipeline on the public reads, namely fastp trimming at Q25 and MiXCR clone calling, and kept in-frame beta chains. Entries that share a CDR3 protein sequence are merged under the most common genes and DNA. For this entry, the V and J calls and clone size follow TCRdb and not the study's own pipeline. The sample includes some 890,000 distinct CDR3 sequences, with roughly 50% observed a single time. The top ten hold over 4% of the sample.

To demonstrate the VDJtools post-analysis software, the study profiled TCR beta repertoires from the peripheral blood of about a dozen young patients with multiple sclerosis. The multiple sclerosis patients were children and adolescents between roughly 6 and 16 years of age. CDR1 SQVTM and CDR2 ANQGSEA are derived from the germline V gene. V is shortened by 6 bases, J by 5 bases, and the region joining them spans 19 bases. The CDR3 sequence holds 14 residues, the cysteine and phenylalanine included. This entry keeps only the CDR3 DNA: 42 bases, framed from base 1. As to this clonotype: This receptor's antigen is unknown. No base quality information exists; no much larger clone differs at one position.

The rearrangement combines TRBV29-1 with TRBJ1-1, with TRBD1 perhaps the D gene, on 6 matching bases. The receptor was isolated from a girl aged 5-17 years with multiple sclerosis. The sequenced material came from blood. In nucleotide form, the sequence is TGCAGCGTCGCCTGGAGGGGGGATGGGACTGAAGCTTTCTTT. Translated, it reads CSVAWRGDGTEAFF.